This T cell receptor beta chain was identified during a study of PD-1 blockade in classical Hodgkin lymphoma. Noted time point: cycle 4 day 1 (C4D1), after 6 weeks of nivolumab. Each patient's relapse followed autologous stem cell transplantation, and brentuximab vedotin exposure varied. Overall study results and limits: Later analyses included only patients treated at least 1 year post-ASCT. CD4+ TCR diversity, unlike CD8+, climbed significantly by C4D1.

This table comes from immunoSEQ multiplex PCR, and its TCRdb copy is limited to in-frame clones, with some not included. The table includes approximately 20,000 clones, more than 75% detected once. With regard to this clone: Its antigen is currently unknown.

The CDR3 has 15 residues. Germline V gene lookup returns CDR1 MGHRA and CDR2 YSYEKL. Trimming removed 0 bases at V and 2 bases at J, with 8 bases between. This clonotype was sampled from a human donor with classical Hodgkin lymphoma. The sample here was peripheral blood mononuclear cells (PBMCs), taken before the fourth cycle of nivolumab. This chain joins TRBV4-1 and TRBJ1-3, with D perhaps TRBD1 (5 bases). The CDR3: CASSQELGPGNTIYF. The DNA of the CDR3 is TGCGCCAGCAGCCAAGAGTTGGGACCTGGAAACACCATATATTTT.